Shown below are 26 T cell receptor beta chains from a single sample sequenced in a study of blood T cell repertoires in COVID-19. Repertoires were generated with immunoSEQ multiplex PCR, while TCRdb's copy carries only in-frame clones and drops some. The sample holds over 95,000 clones; 70% to 90% are singletons and the top ten take roughly 8.1%. The sequencing sample was made of peripheral blood. All receptors come from a woman aged 70-85 years who had recovered from COVID-19.

The chain has TRBV28 and TRBJ2-3; 8 bases are shared with TRBD2. Trimming took 0 bases from V and 7 from J; bases not matched to a gene: 12. Germline-derived CDR1 and CDR2 are MDHEN and SYDVKM. The CDR3 is 17 amino acids. CDR3 coding DNA: TGTGCCAGCAGTTTATGGGGAGCGGGAGCATCCGGTAATACGCAGTATTTT. It translates to CASSLWGAGASGNTQYF.

The J gene is TRBJ2-2, the V gene TRBV25-1; maybe TRBD2 (5 bases). The V and J ends lost 4 bases and 4 bases respectively, with 10 bases between them. Germline CDR1 reads MGHDK; CDR2 reads SYGVNS. The CDR3 runs to 14 residues. The CDR3 sequence: CASSVLGSTGELFF. CDR3 bases: TGTGCCAGCAGTGTCTTGGGGAGCACCGGGGAGCTGTTTTTT.

This clone has a single count. V usage is TRBV5-1 and J usage is TRBJ2-7, with TRBD2 identical over 8 bases. CDR1 is SGHRS and CDR2 is YFSETQ in the germline V gene. Trimming at V came to 3 bases and at J to 6 bases, leaving 17 bases not matched to a gene. This CDR3 has 17 amino acids. The CDR3 region has the DNA TGCGCCAGCAGCTCCCGGGTTCCCAGCGGGAGTCGCGGCGAGCAGTACTTC. Translated, it gives CASSSRVPSGSRGEQYF.

A remark on this clone: The sample holds other DNA sequences that translate to the same CDR3. The chain employs TRBV7-3 and TRBJ1-1; the D gene is possibly TRBD1 (5 bases). The CDR3 sequence is 13 residues long. Germline V gene data show CDR1 as SGHTA and CDR2 as FQGTGA. V was clipped by 6 bases and J by 2 bases, with 10 bases between them. CDR3 loop: CASSLGANTEAFF. As DNA, the CDR3 is TGTGCCAGCAGTTTAGGGGCCAACACTGAAGCTTTCTTT.

This clone was picked up a small number of times. The chain links TRBV29-1 to TRBJ1-1, with D possibly TRBD1 on 5 matching bases. CDR1 and CDR2 from the germline V gene are SQVTM and ANQGSEA. V was pared by 6 bases and J by 3 bases, with 17 bases between. The CDR3 sequence is 14 residues long. In DNA, the CDR3 is TGCAGCGTGGGGAGGGGCCCTAGGGACACTGAAGCTTTCTTT. Translating gives CSVGRGPRDTEAFF.

This chain links TRBV28 with TRBJ2-7; D is unclear. The CDR3 consists of 15 residues. V was pared by 2 bases and J by 0 bases, with 11 bases between. In germline, CDR1 is MDHEN, CDR2 SYDVKM. The DNA of the CDR3 is TGTGCCAGCAGTTTAGGGCCCTTGAGCTCCTACGAGCAGTACTTC. It encodes CASSLGPLSSYEQYF.

The gene calls are TRBV5-4 and TRBJ1-1, with D maybe TRBD1 (6 bases). The CDR3 is made up of 13 amino acids. V lost 4 bases to trimming and J lost 2 bases, with 9 bases between them. Germline V gives CDR1 SGHNT, CDR2 YYREEE (reference sequence). CDR3 in DNA: TGTGCCAGCAGCACAGGGCGCAACACTGAAGCTTTCTTT. As protein: CASSTGRNTEAFF.

The rearrangement joins TRBV5-1 to TRBJ2-2; 9 bases map to TRBD2. Germline values: CDR1 SGHRS, CDR2 YFSETQ. This CDR3 spans 16 amino acids. After removal of 3 bases from V and 5 bases from J, the junction contained 8 bases not matched to a gene. CDR3 region: CASSSAGGSGTGELFF. In DNA, the CDR3 is TGCGCCAGCAGCTCAGCGGGAGGTTCGGGGACCGGGGAGCTGTTTTTT.

The rearrangement links TRBV3-1 (or the pseudogene TRBV3-2) to TRBJ2-2; 8 nucleotides align to TRBD2. The length of the CDR3 is 14 residues. Germline values: CDR1 LGHDT, CDR2 YNNKEL (reference sequence). The trim removed 10 bases at V and 5 bases at J, leaving 9 bases unmatched. As DNA, the CDR3 is TGTGCCACCCGACTAAGCGGGAGTACCGGGGAGCTGTTTTTT. Translated: CATRLSGSTGELFF.

The rearrangement uses TRBV5-6 and TRBJ1-4; a weak D match, TRBD1 (6 bases). This CDR3 has 14 residues. Trimming stripped 4 bases from V and 6 bases from J, with 13 bases between. Germline CDR1 is SGHDT and CDR2 is YYEEEE. The DNA of the CDR3 is TGTGCCAGCAGCCTTACAGGGAGTCATGAAAAACTGTTTTTT. Its protein is CASSLTGSHEKLFF.

The chain combines TRBV5-1 with TRBJ2-1, with D possibly being TRBD2 (5 bases). This CDR3 is built from 14 residues. The ends were cut back, 2 bases at V and 8 bases at J, with 14 bases in the middle. Germline-derived CDR1 and CDR2 are SGHRS and YFSETQ. The CDR3 sequence is CASSLEGPVYEQFF. CDR3 in DNA: TGCGCCAGCAGCTTAGAGGGCCCAGTCTATGAGCAGTTCTTC.

The chain joins TRBV29-1 to TRBJ2-1; tentative D call: TRBD1 (5 bases). The germline V and J ends were trimmed by 6 bases and 2 bases, with 14 bases remaining between them. The germline gives CDR1 SQVTM, CDR2 ANQGSEA. There are 14 residues in the CDR3. The CDR3 DNA follows: TGCAGCGTAGAGTTCACAGGAACCTACAATGAGCAGTTCTTC. Amino acid sequence: CSVEFTGTYNEQFF.

V and J are TRBV13 and TRBJ2-1, with TRBD2 as a possible D gene (6 bases). The V gene's germline CDR1 is PRHDT and CDR2 FYEKMQ (reference sequence). V shed 5 bases and J shed 6 bases, with 11 bases lying between them. This CDR3 contains 13 residues. CDR3 amino acids: CASSRGRGNEQFF. For the CDR3, the DNA is TGTGCCAGCAGCCGCGGGCGGGGCAATGAGCAGTTCTTC.

This chain uses TRBV5-1 with TRBJ2-5, with 7 bases that match TRBD1. V lost 1 base to trimming and J lost 3 bases; unmatched junction nucleotides: 0. This CDR3 is 13 amino acids long. CDR1 and CDR2 (germline): SGHRS, YFSETQ. This chain's CDR3 is CASSLTGEETQYF. As DNA, the CDR3 is TGCGCCAGCAGCTTGACAGGGGAAGAGACCCAGTACTTC.

The chain recombines TRBV11-2 with TRBJ1-4; D call uncertain. The germline V and J ends were trimmed by 2 bases and 7 bases, with 8 bases remaining between them. Germline V gene data show CDR1 as SGHAT and CDR2 as FQNNGV. This CDR3 contains 13 residues. In DNA, the CDR3 is TGTGCCAGCAGCTTAACGGTCTCTGAAAAACTGTTTTTT. This translates into CASSLTVSEKLFF.

The chain has TRBV14 and TRBJ2-3, with TRBD2 identical over 11 bases. The trim removed 2 bases at V and 2 bases at J, leaving 3 bases unmatched. This CDR3 spans 16 amino acids. CDR1 is SGHDN, CDR2 FVKESK, per germline. The CDR3 DNA reads TGTGCCAGCAGCCAACCGGGACTAGCGGCCACAGATACGCAGTATTTT. This sequence encodes CASSQPGLAATDTQYF.

The chain is built from TRBV27 and TRBJ2-2; 10 nucleotides line up with TRBD1. CDR3 size: 19 residues. The germline V gene encodes CDR1 MNHEY and CDR2 SMNVEV (reference sequence). After removal of 5 bases from V and 4 bases from J, the junction contained 16 bases not matched to a gene. The CDR3 here is CASSPRTGGILQGTGELFF. CDR3 nucleotide sequence: TGTGCCAGCAGTCCCCGGACAGGGGGAATACTACAAGGCACCGGGGAGCTGTTTTTT.

The gene calls are TRBV7-9 and TRBJ1-1, with D possibly being TRBD1 (6 bases). This CDR3 region has 15 residues. V dropped 5 bases and J dropped 4 bases, with 17 bases sitting between them. Looked up from germline, CDR1 is SEHNR and CDR2 is FQNEAQ (reference sequence). The CDR3 DNA sequence: TGTGCCAGCAGCGAACCGGGACACCTCTCCACTGAAGCTTTCTTT. Translation: CASSEPGHLSTEAFF.

The chain combines TRBV7-8 with TRBJ2-7; weak D call: TRBD1 (5 bases). V was clipped by 3 bases and J by 3 bases, with 12 bases between them. Germline CDR1 is SGHVS and CDR2 is FQNEAQ. The CDR3 has 14 amino acids. CDR3 bases: TGTGCCAGCAGCTTGCGACAGCCCGACTACGAGCAGTACTTC. Translated, it gives CASSLRQPDYEQYF.

The V and J genes are TRBV7-3 and TRBJ2-2, with 9 bases that match TRBD2. Germline CDR1 SGHTA, CDR2 FQGTGA. CDR3 length: 16 residues. With 5 bases clipped from V and 2 bases from J, the junction kept 6 bases outside the gene matches. The CDR3 nucleotides read TGTGCCAGCAGCCCCCGCGGGGGGGCAAACACCGGGGAGCTGTTTTTT. Its protein is CASSPRGGANTGELFF.

The chain employs TRBV10-2 and TRBJ2-6; the D is unclear. Trimming stripped 7 bases from V and 4 bases from J, with 11 bases between. The CDR3 extends over 14 amino acids. The germline V gene encodes CDR1 WSHSY and CDR2 SAAADI. The CDR3 coding sequence is TGCGCCAGCATCCCGAGGCCGGGGGCCAACGTCCTGACTTTC. This gives the protein CASIPRPGANVLTF.

The chain couples TRBV30 to TRBJ2-7; D unclear. The germline gives CDR1 GTSNPN, CDR2 SVGIG (reference sequence). V dropped 0 bases and J dropped 2 bases, with 11 bases sitting between them. The length of the CDR3 is 14 residues. The CDR3 loop reads CAWSVGGSAYEQYF. The CDR3 DNA reads TGTGCCTGGAGTGTAGGCGGATCCGCCTACGAGCAGTACTTC.

V gene TRBV19 combines with J gene TRBJ2-7; D is undetermined. The V gene's germline CDR1 is LNHDA and CDR2 SQIVND (reference sequence). Between the trimmed V and J ends, which lost 0 bases and 2 bases, there was a span of 8 bases. CDR3 length equals 14 residues. Written as DNA, the CDR3 is TGTGCCAGTAGTATAGATCGTCACACCTACGAGCAGTACTTC. It yields the protein CASSIDRHTYEQYF.

V gene TRBV9 combines with J gene TRBJ2-3; the match to TRBD1 covers 12 bases. CDR3 length: 17 amino acids. Germline lookup yields CDR1 SGDLS and CDR2 YYNGEE. V shed 0 bases, J shed 3 bases, and the junction held 5 bases outside the gene matches. The CDR3 DNA reads TGTGCCAGCAGCGTAGGGCCGGGACAGGGGGCAACAGATACGCAGTATTTT. Its translation: CASSVGPGQGATDTQYF.

The count of this clone is one. The chain is built from TRBV6-5 and TRBJ1-1, with D possibly matching TRBD1 (6 bases). Trimming removed 10 bases from V and 10 bases from J, with 16 bases in between. From germline, CDR1 is MNHEY and CDR2 SVGAGI. The CDR3 totals 11 residues. The CDR3 DNA is TGTGCCACAACGGGGGGGCGAGGAGCTTTCTTT. As protein: CATTGGRGAFF.

This chain joins TRBV5-1 and TRBJ2-7; 13 bases are shared with TRBD2. The CDR3 contains 16 residues. Germline CDR1 is SGHRS and CDR2 is YFSETQ. V lost 4 bases, J lost 2 bases, and 6 bases stayed unmatched. CDR3: CASSKTGTSGAYEQYF. The CDR3 DNA reads as TGCGCCAGCAGCAAGACCGGGACTAGCGGGGCCTACGAGCAGTACTTC.